These 23 T cell receptor beta chains were sequenced from one sample in a study of blood T cells in healthy people across ages. A J-beta primer mix and a sample-barcoded 5' primer were used in a second PCR of roughly 6 to 12 cycles. TCRdb used MiXCR to reprocess the 5' RACE reads, holding one entry per CDR3 protein. Of about 730,000 distinct CDR3 sequences in the sample, around 40% were seen once. Sequencing input: blood. These receptors originate from a woman aged 60 to 75 in good health.

The genes are TRBV4-2 and TRBJ2-1; 11 bases fit TRBD2. This CDR3 is 20 amino acids long. V dropped 0 bases and J dropped 4; count of bases not matched to a gene: 14. Germline V gene lookup returns CDR1 LGHNA and CDR2 YNFKEQ. Here the CDR3 reads CASSQDNPSSGRLAYNEQFF. The CDR3 region has the DNA TGTGCCAGCAGCCAAGATAATCCCTCTAGCGGGAGGTTAGCATACAATGAGCAGTTCTTC.

The rearrangement joins TRBV9 to TRBJ2-1; 7 bases map to TRBD2. The germline CDR1 and CDR2 sequences are SGDLS and YYNGEE. This CDR3 spans 16 amino acids. The trim removed 3 bases at V and 3 bases at J, leaving 9 bases unmatched. The CDR3 sequence: CASSGLVLANYNEQFF. The CDR3, as DNA: TGTGCCAGCAGCGGCCTCGTACTAGCGAACTACAATGAGCAGTTCTTC.

This clonotype was seen a few times. With a much larger clone just one base away, this may be a read error. This chain joins TRBV11-1 and TRBJ2-7, with D tentatively TRBD1 (6 bases). The V gene's germline CDR1 is SGHAT and CDR2 FQDESV (reference sequence). This CDR3 is 13 amino acids long. CDR3 amino acids: CAGSPRGGYEQYF. The CDR3 DNA is TGTGCCGGCAGCCCCAGGGGCGGCTACGAGCAGTACTTC.

This clonotype was recorded many times. The chain employs TRBV7-9 and TRBJ2-7, with 8 bases that match TRBD2. Germline values: CDR1 SEHNR, CDR2 FQNEAQ (reference sequence). The trim removed 4 bases at V and 7 bases at J, leaving 6 bases unmatched. The CDR3 sequence is 13 residues long. The CDR3 nucleotides read TGTGCCAGCAGCTCCGGGAGGGCCTGGGAGCAGTACTTC. Its protein product is CASSSGRAWEQYF.

The table lists this clonotype with a count of one. The chain couples TRBV19 to TRBJ2-5; TRBD2 matches at 8 bases. Germline values: CDR1 LNHDA, CDR2 SQIVND (reference sequence). Trimming at V came to 4 bases and at J to 5 bases, leaving 12 bases not matched to a gene. The CDR3 has 16 amino acids. The CDR3 DNA reads as TGTGCCAGTAGTACCGGAACTAGCGGAGGGGTGGAGACCCAGTACTTC. Its translation is CASSTGTSGGVETQYF.

The chain couples TRBV2 to TRBJ1-3, with 8 bases lining up with TRBD1. This CDR3 contains 17 residues. Trimming took 3 bases from V and 0 from J; bases not matched to a gene: 7. Germline loops: CDR1 SNHLY, CDR2 FYNNEI. The chain's CDR3 is CASSDSLQGVSGNTIYF. The CDR3 nucleotides read TGTGCCAGCAGTGATTCTTTACAGGGGGTCTCTGGAAACACCATATATTTT. Complete variable domain (other parts from reference TRBV2 and TRBJ1-3): EPEVTQTPSHQVTQMGQEVILRCVPISNHLYFYWYRQILGQKVEFLVSFYNNEISEKSEIFDDQFSVERPDGSNFTLKIRSTKLEDSAMYFCASSDSLQGVSGNTIYFGEGSWLTVV.

Points on this clonotype: One junction end disagrees with the germline gene, perhaps due to a read error. The gene calls are TRBV19 and TRBJ2-2; D possibly uses TRBD1 or TRBD2 (5 bases each). Germline-derived CDR1 and CDR2 are LNHDA and SQIVND (reference sequence). This CDR3 has 17 residues. The CDR3 region is CASRIYPGTLDTGEPFF. Written as DNA, the CDR3 is TGTGCCAGTAGGATATACCCAGGGACCCTTGACACCGGGGAGCCGTTTTTT.

This clonotype was observed a few times. The rearrangement links TRBV29-1 to TRBJ2-7, with 10 bases identical to TRBD1. V was pared by 7 bases and J by 2 bases, with 8 bases of the junction left unmatched. This CDR3 spans 14 amino acids. CDR1 and CDR2 from the germline V gene are SQVTM and ANQGSEA. CDR3 DNA: TGCAGCGCATGGGACAGGGGAAATACCTACGAGCAGTACTTC. Protein sequence: CSAWDRGNTYEQYF.

The rearrangement uses TRBV6-6 and TRBJ1-1; no reliable D call. CDR3 length: 14 residues. Germline V gene data show CDR1 as MNHNY and CDR2 as SVGAGI (reference sequence). V was clipped by 2 bases and J by 4 bases, with 11 bases between them. The CDR3 loop reads CASSYVAPSTEAFF. In DNA form, the CDR3 reads TGTGCCAGCAGTTACGTGGCGCCGAGCACTGAAGCTTTCTTT.

The sample holds many counts of this clonotype. The gene calls are TRBV20-1 and TRBJ2-7; maybe TRBD1 (6 bases). Germline loops: CDR1 DFQATT, CDR2 SNEGSKA (reference sequence). This CDR3 spans 16 amino acids. Trimming took 1 base from V and 3 from J, leaving 19 bases between them. CDR3 coding DNA: TGCAGTGCTAGAGCCTTCGCTGGGACACTTAGCTACGAGCAGTACTTC. As protein: CSARAFAGTLSYEQYF.

The chain carries TRBV7-9 and TRBJ2-1; no clear D gene. The CDR3 extends over 17 amino acids. With 0 bases removed from V and 1 base from J, the gap between germline ends came to 13 bases. CDR1 is SEHNR, CDR2 FQNEAQ, per germline (reference sequence). The CDR3 reads CASSLAPSRASYNEQFF. The CDR3 DNA reads TGTGCCAGCAGCTTAGCGCCCAGTCGGGCTTCCTACAATGAGCAGTTCTTC.

This clonotype occurred once. The chain employs TRBV20-1 and TRBJ1-1; D is perhaps TRBD1 (6 bases). Per germline, CDR1 DFQATT and CDR2 SNEGSKA (reference sequence). The CDR3 has 13 amino acids. V shed 2 bases and J shed 2 bases, with 9 bases lying between them. CDR3 coding DNA: TGCAGTGCTAGACAACAGGGAAACACTGAAGCTTTCTTT. Protein product: CSARQQGNTEAFF.

This clonotype was detected a few times. The chain carries TRBV5-6 and TRBJ2-1, with TRBD2 matching 9 bases. The CDR3 contains 14 residues. Per germline, CDR1 SGHDT and CDR2 YYEEEE. V lost 7 bases to trimming and J lost 6 bases; unmatched junction nucleotides: 8. This CDR3 reads CASSFAGGPNEQFF. The CDR3 DNA follows: TGTGCCAGCTCCTTTGCGGGGGGGCCCAATGAGCAGTTCTTC.

The chain recombines TRBV9 with TRBJ2-7, with 7 bases aligning to TRBD2. Germline CDR1 SGDLS, CDR2 YYNGEE. CDR3 length equals 15 residues. Trimming cost V 0 bases and J 6 bases; bases outside gene matches: 9. The CDR3 sequence: CASSVGWEGFSEQYF. For the CDR3, the DNA is TGTGCCAGCAGCGTAGGATGGGAGGGTTTCTCCGAGCAGTACTTC.

This clonotype appeared many times. CDR3 amino acids: CASSVMGLAGVPYNEQFF. CDR3 nucleotides: TGTGCCAGCAGCGTTATGGGACTAGCGGGGGTACCCTACAATGAGCAGTTCTTC. The chain is built from TRBV9 and TRBJ2-1, with 14 bases fitting TRBD2. Germline values: CDR1 SGDLS, CDR2 YYNGEE. With 2 bases clipped from V and 2 bases from J, the junction kept 6 bases outside the gene matches. This CDR3 region has 18 residues.

This clonotype was picked up many times. V and J are TRBV7-2 and TRBJ2-3; 7 bases are shared with TRBD2. The CDR3 runs to 15 residues. V was pared by 1 base and J by 1 base, with 2 bases of the junction left unmatched. Germline lookup yields CDR1 SGHTA and CDR2 FQGNSA. The CDR3 sequence is CASSLETSGTDTQYF. In DNA form, the CDR3 reads TGTGCCAGCAGCTTAGAAACTAGCGGCACAGATACGCAGTATTTT.

This rearrangement joins TRBV9 to TRBJ2-3; 16 positions agree with TRBD2. With 5 bases clipped from V and 2 bases from J, the junction kept 17 bases outside the gene matches. Looked up from germline, CDR1 is SGDLS and CDR2 is YYNGEE. This CDR3 contains 21 residues. The CDR3 here is CASRALEGLAGGHPITDTQYF. CDR3 coding DNA: TGTGCCAGCAGGGCCCTAGAGGGACTAGCGGGGGGGCATCCCATCACAGATACGCAGTATTTT. Complete variable domain (other parts from reference TRBV9 and TRBJ2-3): DSGVTQTPKHLITATGQRVTLRCSPRSGDLSVYWYQQSLDQGLQFLIQYYNGEERAKGNILERFSAQQFPDLHSELNLSSLELGDSALYFCASRALEGLAGGHPITDTQYFGPGTRLTVL.

J is TRBJ2-7 and V is TRBV7-9, with D possibly being TRBD2 (6 bases). Trimming pared 5 bases from V and 0 bases from J, leaving 17 bases between. The CDR3 length is 16 residues. Germline CDR1 SEHNR, CDR2 FQNEAQ (reference sequence). CDR3 region: CASSPVRDSSSYEQYF. CDR3 coding DNA: TGTGCCAGCAGCCCGGTTCGGGACTCCAGCTCCTACGAGCAGTACTTC.

Regarding this clonotype: It may be a read error: a sequence one base away is much more abundant. The V and J genes are TRBV10-3 and TRBJ2-3, with D perhaps TRBD2 (6 bases). CDR3 length equals 13 residues. Germline CDR1 reads ENHRY; CDR2 reads SYGVKD. For the CDR3, the DNA is TGTGCCATCAGTGATCCCCGGAGGGATATGCAGTATTTT. Translation gives CAISDPRRDMQYF.

The V gene is TRBV4-1, the J gene TRBJ2-2; no clear D gene. CDR1 is MGHRA, CDR2 YSYEKL, per germline. The V and J ends lost 0 bases and 5 bases respectively, with 10 bases between them. The CDR3 contains 15 residues. CDR3 protein: CASSQDAWGTGELFF. In nucleotides, the CDR3 is TGCGCCAGCAGCCAAGATGCATGGGGTACCGGGGAGCTGTTTTTT.

V usage is TRBV6-6 and J usage is TRBJ2-7; 9 bases match TRBD2. The DNA end is a closer match to TRBJ2-5, so the J assignment may be wrong. CDR3 length: 14 amino acids. Germline V lookup: CDR1 MNHNY, CDR2 SVGAGI (reference sequence). CDR3 bases: TGTGCCAGCAGAGAGCGGGGGGCTTGGGAGACCCAGTACTTC. Translation gives CASRERGAWETQYF.

The chain has TRBV5-6 and TRBJ2-1; 7 nucleotides line up with TRBD1. Unmatched junction bases numbered 4, after V lost 3 bases and J lost 7 bases. The CDR3 loop spans 13 amino acids. Germline V gives CDR1 SGHDT, CDR2 YYEEEE. The DNA for the CDR3 is TGTGCCAGCAGCTGGGGACAGTGGAATGAGCAGTTCTTC. Translation gives CASSWGQWNEQFF.

This clonotype was found many times. This chain links TRBV10-3 with TRBJ2-5; the match to TRBD2 covers 13 bases. After removal of 3 bases from V and 5 bases from J, the junction contained 3 bases not matched to a gene. From germline, CDR1 is ENHRY and CDR2 SYGVKD. The CDR3 extends over 15 amino acids. CDR3 coding DNA: TGTGCCATCAGTGAAGGACTAGCGGGGGCGGAGACCCAGTACTTC. It translates to CAISEGLAGAETQYF.